The 6 T cell receptor beta chains listed next were all sequenced from one sample in a study of T cells expressing NK-cell markers. TCRdb reprocessed the 5' RACE reads and keeps a single row for each CDR3 protein, giving no DNA. Recorded for this sample: about 300,000 distinct CDR3 sequences. The sample consisted of blood T cells: a sorted CD56 or NKG2C T cell subset, CD4+ or CD8+ T cells, or bulk PBMC T cells (not recorded which). The receptor source for this set is a woman aged 18-70 years in good health.

The chain uses TRBV20-1 and TRBJ2-4; TCRdb picks TRBD1, but there is no DNA to check that call. Germline V lookup: CDR1 DFQATT, CDR2 SNEGSKA (reference sequence). The CDR3 has 15 residues. The CDR3 loop is CSARAPGDTKNIQYF.

The chain employs TRBV20-1 and TRBJ1-1. Germline V gene lookup returns CDR1 DFQATT and CDR2 SNEGSKA (reference sequence). The CDR3 runs to 13 residues. CDR3 region: CSATRDLNTEAFF.

The chain employs TRBV10-3 and TRBJ2-3; TCRdb reports TRBD2, a call that lacks DNA to check it against. There are 15 residues in the CDR3. Germline-derived CDR1 and CDR2 are ENHRY and SYGVKD. The CDR3: CAISESGGSTDTQYF.

The chain links TRBV25-1 to TRBJ2-7; TCRdb indicates TRBD1, and absent DNA this call remains unverified. This CDR3 comprises 14 residues. The germline V gene has CDR1 MGHDK and CDR2 SYGVNS. The CDR3 spells CASGGNRVSYEQYF.

The rearrangement joins TRBV10-3 to TRBJ2-7; TCRdb names TRBD1, which stays unverified in the absence of DNA. This CDR3 has 15 amino acids. CDR1 is ENHRY and CDR2 is SYGVKD in the germline V gene. The CDR3 protein is CAISESGTGRYEQYF.

This rearrangement joins TRBV14 to TRBJ2-5; TCRdb returns TRBD2, unconfirmable since there is no DNA. Germline V gene data show CDR1 as SGHDN and CDR2 as FVKESK. This CDR3 contains 15 residues. CDR3 amino acids: CASSRVGRAGETQYF.